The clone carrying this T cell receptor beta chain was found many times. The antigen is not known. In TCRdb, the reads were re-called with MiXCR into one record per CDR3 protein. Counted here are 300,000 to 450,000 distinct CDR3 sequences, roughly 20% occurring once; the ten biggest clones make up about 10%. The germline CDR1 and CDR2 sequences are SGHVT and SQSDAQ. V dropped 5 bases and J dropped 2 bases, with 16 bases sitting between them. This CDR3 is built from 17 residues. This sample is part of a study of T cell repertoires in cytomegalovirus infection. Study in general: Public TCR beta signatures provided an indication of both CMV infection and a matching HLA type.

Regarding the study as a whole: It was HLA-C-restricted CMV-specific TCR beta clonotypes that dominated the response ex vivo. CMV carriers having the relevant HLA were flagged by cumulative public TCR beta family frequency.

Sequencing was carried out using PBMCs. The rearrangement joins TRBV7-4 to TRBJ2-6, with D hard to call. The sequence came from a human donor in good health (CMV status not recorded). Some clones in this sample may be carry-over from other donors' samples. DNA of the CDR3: TGTGCCAGCAGCCCTGAGAAGGCGGTACCTGGGGCCAACGTCCTGACTTTC. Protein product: CASSPEKAVPGANVLTF.